The sequence of this T cell receptor (beta chain) was determined in a study of T cell responses to AZD1222 COVID-19 vaccine listed by TCRdb under 2021. Regarding the study in general: Because spike-specific TCR depth and breadth did not differ between the two schedules, AZD1222 recipients who got a second dose at roughly 4 weeks were pooled with those who got a second dose at roughly 12 weeks. TCR sequencing covered fewer than 250 trial participants: 207 given two doses of AZD1222 and approximately 26 given two doses of MenACWY control vaccine. Trial participants were enrolled into age subgroups of 18-55, 56-69 and 70-plus years, which contained about 150, 27 and 61 TCR-sequenced participants, respectively.

Concerning this clone itself: No cognate antigen has been identified for it. No much larger clone is present one base from it, and per-base qualities are unavailable.

The sample's time point, from its label and the paper: baseline before first vaccination. Vaccinee samples came from UK trials COV001 and COV002, including a single-blind randomized controlled phase 2/3 trial of AZD1222 (ChAdOx1 nCoV-19) in healthy adults. For TCRbeta chain sequencing, PBMC samples from trial participants were taken at day 0 and at day 28 after the second dose. General conclusions and limits of the study: CD4 TCRs associated with the vaccine covered the entire spike protein, and the dominant responses were in regions 160-218 and 743-854. Reportedly, close to half of the unique spike-specific TCRs recognized epitopes lying outside the regions that are mutated in the B.1.351 and B.1.1.7 variants. A significant rise in spike-specific TCR breadth and depth was observed after two AZD1222 doses relative to day 0 and relative to MenACWY recipients. Participants were mostly white British, with more females than males. The authors suggested clonal diversity may have been underestimated. The 56-69-year group was small, and its depth increase did not reach significance, likely because of low power. Conclusions about previously exposed vaccinees were limited because only a handful of AZD1222 recipients were SARS-CoV-2 seropositive at baseline. Because no samples from the day 14 peak response were available, repertoires could be characterized only after the peak T cell response.

The CDR3 regions of human TCRbeta chains were analyzed by immunosequencing. Regarding the original processing steps: Repertoire TCRs were matched against a reference library of SARS-CoV-2-specific TCRs generated with the MIRA antigen-specificity platform. Breadth was defined as the fraction of unique TCRs that were SARS-CoV-2-associated. Depth was defined as the fraction of total T cells that were SARS-CoV-2-associated. Using the MIRA data, each spike-specific TCR was assigned both to the spike region to which the TCR was reactive and to a CD4 or CD8 class. Log10-transformed breadth and depth values were compared by one-way ANOVA with Sidak's multiple comparisons tests. TCRdb retrieved this table from immuneACCESS and kept in-frame rearrangements only. Not all clones are present; in checked studies, unresolved V genes account for under half, and no reason is known for the remainder. V and J calls plus clone size are reproduced from that table; the DNA served to infer D and trimming. The sample includes some 80,000 clones, with 90% to 95% observed a single time. The ten largest account for over 4.5% of the sample.

The CDR3, cysteine through phenylalanine, is 12 amino acids long. Of the read, only the CDR3 DNA is kept; its 36 bases are in frame from base 1. CDR1 and CDR2, per the germline V gene, are WSHSY and SAAADI. V loses 6 bases of germline sequence and J loses 6 bases, and the interval between the two ends is 9 bases. The sample in question was peripheral blood, obtained on day 0 of AZD1222 vaccination. The chain is made from TRBV10-2 and TRBJ2-1, with the D gene not confidently named. The origin of this receptor is an adult in good health. The DNA reads TGCGCCAGCAGCAGAGCTGGCAATGAGCAGTTCTTC. Its translation is CASSRAGNEQFF.